The rows below give T cell receptor beta chains drawn from one sample of a study of Graves' ophthalmopathy and Graves' hyperthyroidism. TCRdb used MiXCR to reprocess the multiplex PCR reads, holding one entry per CDR3 protein. The sample includes some 380,000 distinct CDR3 sequences, 15% to 17% of them seen just once. Sequences were obtained from peripheral blood. Every receptor here comes from a woman between 18 and 30 years old with stable Graves' hyperthyroidism. Both conserved end residues are trimmed from each CDR3. Fields, in order: V gene, CDR3 protein.

TRBV9 ASSVGTGANTGELF
TRBV10-3 AISEVGKRFEQY
TRBV4-2 ASSQGEGRAEAF
TRBV12-5 ASGGGTSYEQY
TRBV4-1 ASSQDHPPAPYGYT
TRBV19 ASTGQGSTGELF
TRBV12-3/TRBV12-4 ASSLAHLNTEAF
TRBV12-3/TRBV12-4 ASSLALGHQNYGYT
TRBV19 ASSNQGNTEAF
TRBV6-2/TRBV6-3 ASSYSSRTGGSYEQY
TRBV10-3 AARGLGDANYGYT
TRBV5-1 ASSLAGDRLEAF
TRBV6-5 ASSYGNIGGSERGYT
TRBV14 ASSQRTSYEQY
TRBV7-9 ASSPRQENTEAF
TRBV6-5 ASARRGPGISSNQPQH
TRBV15 ATSLRGLNTEAF
TRBV5-1 ASSGGQVNTEAF
TRBV7-2 ASSLASSGANVLT
TRBV6-1 ASRRQYPTGELF
TRBV19 ASSPRTGMEGNTEAF
TRBV6-5 ASSYSLPGADYGYT
TRBV4-2 ASSPGPGGDTGELF
TRBV24-1 ATSDLRQGKLQETQY
TRBV6-1 ASRDANTEAF
TRBV6-1 AARVYSGIQY
TRBV9 ASSFGQGPYEQY
TRBV15 ATSRERTLPRGQY
TRBV5-8 ASCLGQGYGYT
TRBV6-2/TRBV6-3 ASSYSASPTYNEQF
TRBV18 ASSPPARGIGYT
TRBV11-3 ASSPGATDTQY
TRBV6-2/TRBV6-3 ASTLDHPGSGGDTEAF
TRBV15 ATSRSLAEETQY
TRBV15 ATSRLLGHFAETQY
TRBV29-1 SVEGWQGGGTEAF
TRBV2 ASSGFSTDYEQY
TRBV19 ASSIGNEAF
TRBV7-2 ASNLKVGYEQY
TRBV7-2 ASSTLAGGSYEQY